This T cell receptor (beta chain) was found in a study of radiotherapy plus CTLA-4 blockade in lung cancer. Study information: In roughly 19% of patients, objective responses were seen; approximately 34% had disease control. Study-wide results and caveats: In blood, after radiotherapy plus ipilimumab, tumor-derived TCR clones expanded.

Regarding this clone: Its antigen is not identified.

CDR1 MRHNA and CDR2 SNTAGT come from the germline V gene. The CDR3 is 15 amino acids. Trimming shortened V by 2 bases and J by 2 bases, and 10 bases separated the two germline ends. The data were produced by immunoSEQ multiplex PCR, yet TCRdb's version contains in-frame clones alone and is incomplete. This sample has tens of thousands of clones, with roughly 86% found just once. The chain combines TRBV6-4 with TRBJ2-1; D is tentatively TRBD1 or TRBD2 (6 bases each). The receptor's source is a human donor with non-small cell lung cancer that progressed on radiotherapy plus ipilimumab. Sequenced material: peripheral blood, taken from a patient treated with radiotherapy plus ipilimumab. CDR3 coding DNA: TGTGCCAGCAGTGACGAGGGGGGAGCCTACAATGAGCAGTTCTTC. Translation gives CASSDEGGAYNEQFF.